This TCR beta chain stems from a study of T cells in narcolepsy. Turning to the study itself: Enrolled donors included narcolepsy type 1 or type 2 patients and healthy controls. Study-wide points: HCRT-specific and TRIB2-specific autoreactive clonotypes appeared among same-patient CSF and blood CD4+ clonotypes.

In the case of this clone: Antigen specificity is unknown.

The repertoire was sequenced with immunoSEQ multiplex PCR; TCRdb's copy has only in-frame clones and lacks some. Among some 25,000 clones listed, approximately 85% were seen once. The CDR3 extends over 17 amino acids. The germline V gene encodes CDR1 MNHNS and CDR2 SASEGT. V lost 4 bases, J lost 7 bases, and 15 bases stayed unmatched. Sequenced sample: CD45RA- memory CD4+ T cells from PBMCs. The TCR sequence derives from a human donor with narcolepsy. The rearrangement links TRBV6-1 to TRBJ2-3, with TRBD2 identical over 9 bases. CDR3 DNA: TGTGCCAGCAGTGTGCAGGGACTAGCAGCCTCCGTGAATACGCAGTATTTT. Its protein is CASSVQGLAASVNTQYF.